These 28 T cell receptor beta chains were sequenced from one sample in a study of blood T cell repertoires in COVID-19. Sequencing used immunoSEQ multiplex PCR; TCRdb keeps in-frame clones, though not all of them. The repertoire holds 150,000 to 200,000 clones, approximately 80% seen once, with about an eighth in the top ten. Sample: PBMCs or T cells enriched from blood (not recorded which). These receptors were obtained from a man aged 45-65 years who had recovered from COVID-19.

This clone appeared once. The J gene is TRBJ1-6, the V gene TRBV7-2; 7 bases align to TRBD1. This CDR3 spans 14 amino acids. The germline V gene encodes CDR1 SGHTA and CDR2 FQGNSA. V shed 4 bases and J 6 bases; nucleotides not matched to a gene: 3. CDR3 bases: TGTGCCAGCAGCTCGGGACAGCTTAATTCACCCCTCCACTTT. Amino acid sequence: CASSSGQLNSPLHF.

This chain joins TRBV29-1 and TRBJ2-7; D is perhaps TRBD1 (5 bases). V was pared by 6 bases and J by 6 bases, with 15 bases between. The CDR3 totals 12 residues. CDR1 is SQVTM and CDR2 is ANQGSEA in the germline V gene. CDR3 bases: TGCAGCGTAAATAACAGGTTTCGCGAGCAGTACTTC. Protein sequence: CSVNNRFREQYF.

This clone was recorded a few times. DNA of the CDR3: TGTGCCAGCAAGTGGTCAAGCGGGGGGGCCCGCGAGCAGTTCTTC. Translating gives CASKWSSGGAREQFF. The chain has TRBV2 and TRBJ2-1; 10 bases fit TRBD2. Trimming took 7 bases from V and 10 from J; bases not matched to a gene: 13. Germline CDR1 is SNHLY and CDR2 is FYNNEI. This CDR3 has 15 amino acids.

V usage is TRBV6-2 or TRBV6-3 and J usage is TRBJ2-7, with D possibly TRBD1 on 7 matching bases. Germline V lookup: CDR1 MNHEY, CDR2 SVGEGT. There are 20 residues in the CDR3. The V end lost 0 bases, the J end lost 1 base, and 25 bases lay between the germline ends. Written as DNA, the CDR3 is TGTGCCAGCAGTTACTCTCAGGGGGGCGGAACTAAAATGGATTCCTACGAGCAGTACTTC. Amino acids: CASSYSQGGGTKMDSYEQYF.

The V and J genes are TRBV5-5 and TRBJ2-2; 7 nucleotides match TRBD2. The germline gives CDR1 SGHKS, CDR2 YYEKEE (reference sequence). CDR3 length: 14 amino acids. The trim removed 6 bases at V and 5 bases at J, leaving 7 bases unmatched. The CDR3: CASTPLRGTGELFF. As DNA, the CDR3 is TGTGCCAGCACCCCCCTGCGGGGGACCGGGGAGCTGTTTTTT. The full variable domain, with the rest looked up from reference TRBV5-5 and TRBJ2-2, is DAGVTQSPTHLIKTRGQQVTLRCSPISGHKSVSWYQQVLGQGPQFIFQYYEKEERGRGNFPDRFSARQFPNYSSELNVNALLLGDSALYLCASTPLRGTGELFFGEGSRLTVL.

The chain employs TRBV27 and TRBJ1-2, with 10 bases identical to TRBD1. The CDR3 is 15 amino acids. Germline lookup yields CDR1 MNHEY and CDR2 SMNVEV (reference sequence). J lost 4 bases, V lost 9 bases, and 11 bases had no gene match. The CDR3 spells CASYRPGTGAYGYTF. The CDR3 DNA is TGTGCCAGTTACCGACCCGGGACAGGGGCCTATGGCTACACCTTC.

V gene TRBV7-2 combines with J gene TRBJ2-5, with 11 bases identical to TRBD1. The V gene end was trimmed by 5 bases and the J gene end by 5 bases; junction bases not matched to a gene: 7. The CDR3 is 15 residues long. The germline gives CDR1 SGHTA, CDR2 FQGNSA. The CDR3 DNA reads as TGTGCCAGCAGCCCATGGACAGGGGGCTTGGAGACCCAGTACTTC. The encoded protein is CASSPWTGGLETQYF. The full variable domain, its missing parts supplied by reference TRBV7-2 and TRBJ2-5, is GAGVSQSPSNKVTEKGKDVELRCDPISGHTALYWYRQSLGQGLEFLIYFQGNSAPDKSGLPSDRFSAERTGGSVSTLTIQRTQQEDSAVYLCASSPWTGGLETQYFGPGTRLLVL.

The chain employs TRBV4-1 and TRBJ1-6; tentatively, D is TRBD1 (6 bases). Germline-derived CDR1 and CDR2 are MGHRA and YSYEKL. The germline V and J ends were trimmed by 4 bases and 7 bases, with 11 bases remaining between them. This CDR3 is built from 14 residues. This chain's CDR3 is CASSPTGANSPLHF. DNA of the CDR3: TGCGCCAGCAGCCCGACAGGTGCAAATTCACCCCTCCACTTT.

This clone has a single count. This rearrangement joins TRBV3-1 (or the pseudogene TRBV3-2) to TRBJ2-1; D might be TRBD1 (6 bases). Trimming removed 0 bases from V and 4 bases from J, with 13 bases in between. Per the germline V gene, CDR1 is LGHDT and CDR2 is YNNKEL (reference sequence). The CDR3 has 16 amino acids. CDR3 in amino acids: CASSQDGQGWYNEQFF. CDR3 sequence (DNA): TGTGCCAGCAGCCAAGATGGGCAGGGGTGGTACAATGAGCAGTTCTTC.

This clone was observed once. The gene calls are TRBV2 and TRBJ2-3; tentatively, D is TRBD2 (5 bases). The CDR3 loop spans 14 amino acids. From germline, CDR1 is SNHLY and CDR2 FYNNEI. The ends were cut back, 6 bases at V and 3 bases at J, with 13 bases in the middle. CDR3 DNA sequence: TGTGCCAGCAGGCGACTCCCGGGAACAGATACGCAGTATTTT. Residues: CASRRLPGTDTQYF.

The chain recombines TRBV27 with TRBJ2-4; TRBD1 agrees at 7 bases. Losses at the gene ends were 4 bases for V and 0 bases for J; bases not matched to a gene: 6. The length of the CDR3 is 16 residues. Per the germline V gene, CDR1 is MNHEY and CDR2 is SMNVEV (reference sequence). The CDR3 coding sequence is TGTGCCAGCAGTTCGGGACAGATCCTAGCCAAAAACATTCAGTACTTC. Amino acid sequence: CASSSGQILAKNIQYF.

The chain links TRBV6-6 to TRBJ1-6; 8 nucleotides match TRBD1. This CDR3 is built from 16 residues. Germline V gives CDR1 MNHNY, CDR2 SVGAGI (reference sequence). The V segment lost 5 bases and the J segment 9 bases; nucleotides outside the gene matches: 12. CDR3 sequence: CASSPWDRSPFSPLHF. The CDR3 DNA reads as TGTGCCAGCAGTCCCTGGGACAGGAGCCCCTTTTCACCCCTCCACTTT.

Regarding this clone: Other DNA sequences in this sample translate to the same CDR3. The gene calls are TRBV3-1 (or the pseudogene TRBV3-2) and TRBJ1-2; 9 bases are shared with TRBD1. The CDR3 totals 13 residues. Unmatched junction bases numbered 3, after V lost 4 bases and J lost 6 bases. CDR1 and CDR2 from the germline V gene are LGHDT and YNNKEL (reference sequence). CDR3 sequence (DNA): TGTGCCAGCAGCCCCCGGGACAGGGATGGCTACACCTTC. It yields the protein CASSPRDRDGYTF.

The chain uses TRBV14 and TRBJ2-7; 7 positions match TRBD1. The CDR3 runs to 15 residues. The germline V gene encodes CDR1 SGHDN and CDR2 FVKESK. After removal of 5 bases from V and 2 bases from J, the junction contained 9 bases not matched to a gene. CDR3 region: CASSVIGGETYEQYF. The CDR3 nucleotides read TGTGCCAGCAGCGTCATAGGGGGCGAAACCTACGAGCAGTACTTC.

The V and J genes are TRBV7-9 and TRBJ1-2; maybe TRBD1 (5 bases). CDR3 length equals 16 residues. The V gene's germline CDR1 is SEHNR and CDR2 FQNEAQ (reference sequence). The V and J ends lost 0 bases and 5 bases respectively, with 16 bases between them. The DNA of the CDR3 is TGTGCCAGCAGCTTAGCGGCTGGAGGGGAGTCATATGGCTACACCTTC. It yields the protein CASSLAAGGESYGYTF.

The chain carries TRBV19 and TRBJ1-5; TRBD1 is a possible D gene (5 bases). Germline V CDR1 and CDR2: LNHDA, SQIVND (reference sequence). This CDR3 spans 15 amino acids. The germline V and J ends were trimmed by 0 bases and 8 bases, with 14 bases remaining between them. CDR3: CASSIDEAGQKPQHF. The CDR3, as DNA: TGTGCCAGTAGTATAGACGAGGCAGGGCAGAAGCCCCAGCATTTT.

The chain's CDR3 is CAISGQGALEQYF. The CDR3 bases are TGTGCCATCAGCGGACAGGGGGCGCTTGAGCAGTACTTC. The gene calls are TRBV10-3 and TRBJ2-7, with TRBD1 matching 11 bases. In germline, CDR1 is ENHRY, CDR2 SYGVKD. The CDR3 has 13 residues. Germline trimming cut 6 bases from V and 7 bases from J; bases unmatched to any gene: 5.

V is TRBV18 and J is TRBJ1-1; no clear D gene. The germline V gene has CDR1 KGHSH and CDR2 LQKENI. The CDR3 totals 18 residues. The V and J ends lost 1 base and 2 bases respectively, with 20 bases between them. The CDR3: CASSPLTRGGLKNTEAFF. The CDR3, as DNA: TGTGCCAGCTCACCACTTACACGCGGAGGACTAAAAAACACTGAAGCTTTCTTT.

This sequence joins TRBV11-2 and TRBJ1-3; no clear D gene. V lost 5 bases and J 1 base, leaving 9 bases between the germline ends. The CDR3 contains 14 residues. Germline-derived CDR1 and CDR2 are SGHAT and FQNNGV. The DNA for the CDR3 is TGTGCCAGCAGCCGGTCCGTATCTGGAAACACCATATATTTT. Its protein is CASSRSVSGNTIYF.

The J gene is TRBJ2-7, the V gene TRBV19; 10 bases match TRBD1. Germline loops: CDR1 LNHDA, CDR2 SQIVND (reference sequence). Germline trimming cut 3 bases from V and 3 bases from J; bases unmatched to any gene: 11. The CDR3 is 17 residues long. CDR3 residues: CASSMGVTGGRDYEQYF. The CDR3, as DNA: TGTGCCAGTAGTATGGGTGTGACAGGGGGCCGCGACTACGAGCAGTACTTC.

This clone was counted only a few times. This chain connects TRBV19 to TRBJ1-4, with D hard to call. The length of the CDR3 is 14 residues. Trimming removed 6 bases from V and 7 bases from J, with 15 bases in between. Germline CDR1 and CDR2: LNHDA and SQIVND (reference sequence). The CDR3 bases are TGTGCCAGTAGCGGTACCACAGAAGTTGAAAAACTGTTTTTT. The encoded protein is CASSGTTEVEKLFF.

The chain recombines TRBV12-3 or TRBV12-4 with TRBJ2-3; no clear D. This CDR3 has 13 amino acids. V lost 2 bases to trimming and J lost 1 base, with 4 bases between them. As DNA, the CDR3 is TGTGCCAGCAGTTTACCAGGCACAGATACGCAGTATTTT. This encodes CASSLPGTDTQYF.

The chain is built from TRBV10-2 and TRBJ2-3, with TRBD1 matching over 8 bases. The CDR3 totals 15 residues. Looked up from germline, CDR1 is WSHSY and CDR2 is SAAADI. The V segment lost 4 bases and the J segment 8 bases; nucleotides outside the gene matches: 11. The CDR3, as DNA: TGCGCCAGCAGTGGAACAGCGGACAGGGTGGGTACGCAGTATTTT. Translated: CASSGTADRVGTQYF.

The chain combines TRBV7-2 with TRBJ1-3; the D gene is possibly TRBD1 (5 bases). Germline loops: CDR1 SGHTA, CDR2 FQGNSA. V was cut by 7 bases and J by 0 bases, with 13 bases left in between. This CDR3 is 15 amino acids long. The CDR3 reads CASTRGAFSGNTIYF. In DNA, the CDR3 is TGTGCCAGCACCCGCGGGGCCTTCTCTGGAAACACCATATATTTT.

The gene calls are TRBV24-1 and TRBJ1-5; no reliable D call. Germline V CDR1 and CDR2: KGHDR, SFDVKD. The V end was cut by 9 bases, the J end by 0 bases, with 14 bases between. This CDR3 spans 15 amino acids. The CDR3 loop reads CATLGRPYSNQPQHF. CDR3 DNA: TGTGCCACCCTGGGCAGACCTTATAGCAATCAGCCCCAGCATTTT.

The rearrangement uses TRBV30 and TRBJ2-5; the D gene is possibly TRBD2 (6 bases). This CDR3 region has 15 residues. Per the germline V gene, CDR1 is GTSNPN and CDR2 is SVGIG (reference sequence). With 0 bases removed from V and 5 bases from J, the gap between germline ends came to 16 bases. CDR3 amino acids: CAWSVPSTSRETQYF. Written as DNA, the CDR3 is TGTGCCTGGAGTGTACCCTCAACTAGCCGGGAGACCCAGTACTTC.

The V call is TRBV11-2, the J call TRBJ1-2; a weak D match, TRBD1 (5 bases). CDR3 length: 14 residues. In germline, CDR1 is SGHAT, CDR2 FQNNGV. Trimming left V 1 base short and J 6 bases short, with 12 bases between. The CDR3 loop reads CASSLVGGVHGYTF. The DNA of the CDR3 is TGTGCCAGCAGCTTAGTTGGGGGGGTCCATGGCTACACCTTC.

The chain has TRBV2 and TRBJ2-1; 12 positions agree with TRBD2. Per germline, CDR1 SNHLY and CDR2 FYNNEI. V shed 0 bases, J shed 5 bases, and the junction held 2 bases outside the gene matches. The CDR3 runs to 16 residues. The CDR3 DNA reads TGTGCCAGCAGTGAAGCTTGGACTAGCGGGGACAATGAGCAGTTCTTC. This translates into CASSEAWTSGDNEQFF.